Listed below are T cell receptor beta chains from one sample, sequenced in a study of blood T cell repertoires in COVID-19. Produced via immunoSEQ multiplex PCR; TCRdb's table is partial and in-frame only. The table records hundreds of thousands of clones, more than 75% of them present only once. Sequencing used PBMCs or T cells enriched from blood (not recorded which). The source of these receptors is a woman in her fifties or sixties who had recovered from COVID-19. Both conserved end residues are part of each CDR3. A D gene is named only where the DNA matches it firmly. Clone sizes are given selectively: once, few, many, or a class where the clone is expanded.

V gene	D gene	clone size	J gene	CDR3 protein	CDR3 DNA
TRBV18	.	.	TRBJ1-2	CASSHDLEANYGYTF	TGTGCCAGCTCACACGACCTCGAGGCCAACTATGGCTACACCTTC
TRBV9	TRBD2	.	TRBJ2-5	CASSVGGTREGETQYF	TGTGCCAGCAGCGTAGGGGGGACCCGGGAGGGGGAGACCCAGTACTTC
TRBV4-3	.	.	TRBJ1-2	CASSQVSGVGGYTF	TGCGCCAGCAGCCAAGTCTCAGGGGTTGGCGGCTACACCTTC
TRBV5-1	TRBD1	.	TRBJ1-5	CASSLQGAGQPQHF	TGCGCCAGCAGCCTGCAGGGGGCTGGGCAGCCCCAGCATTTT
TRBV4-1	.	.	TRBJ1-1	CASSQIQGDTEAFF	TGCGCCAGCAGCCAAATACAGGGTGACACTGAAGCTTTCTTT
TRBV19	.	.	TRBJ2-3	CASTQGSNRYF	TGTGCCAGCACCCAGGGCAGCAATAGGTATTTT
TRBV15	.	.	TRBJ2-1	CATSNPRRGREHNEQFF	TGTGCCACCAGCAACCCTCGTCGGGGTAGGGAACACAATGAGCAGTTCTTC
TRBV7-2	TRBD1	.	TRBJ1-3	CASSSGGAGNTIYF	TGTGCCAGCAGCTCAGGGGGCGCAGGAAACACCATATATTTT
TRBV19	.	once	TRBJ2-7	CASRKPLGVASSYEQYF	TGTGCCAGTAGGAAGCCCCTCGGGGTAGCCAGCTCCTACGAGCAGTACTTC
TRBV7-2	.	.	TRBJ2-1	CASSLGGVGPNEQFF	TGTGCCAGCAGCCTGGGCGGGGTGGGCCCCAATGAGCAGTTCTTC
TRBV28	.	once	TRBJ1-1	CASSLGVQGWAGAFF	TGTGCCAGCAGTTTAGGCGTACAGGGTTGGGCTGGGGCTTTCTTT
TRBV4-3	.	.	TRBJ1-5	CASSQDSGWNQPQHF	TGCGCCAGCAGCCAAGATTCCGGGTGGAATCAGCCCCAGCATTTT
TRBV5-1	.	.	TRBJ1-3	CASSEISWGNTIYF	TGCGCCAGCAGCGAGATCTCATGGGGAAACACCATATATTTT
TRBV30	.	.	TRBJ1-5	CAWSVDSNQPQHF	TGTGCCTGGAGCGTAGATAGCAATCAGCCCCAGCATTTT
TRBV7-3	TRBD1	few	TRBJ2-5	CASSSQTGGGETQYF	TGTGCCAGCAGCTCCCAGACAGGGGGAGGAGAGACCCAGTACTTC
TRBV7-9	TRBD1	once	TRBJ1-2	CASSLPQPDRPNYGYTF	TGTGCCAGCAGCTTACCGCAGCCGGACAGGCCAAACTATGGCTACACCTTC
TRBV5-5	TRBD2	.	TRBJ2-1	CASSSLAGSENNEQFF	TGTGCCAGCAGCTCTCTAGCGGGATCCGAGAACAATGAGCAGTTCTTC
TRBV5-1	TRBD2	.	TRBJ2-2	CASSLGRLAGLNTGELFF	TGCGCCAGCAGCTTGGGCCGACTAGCGGGCTTGAACACCGGGGAGCTGTTTTTT
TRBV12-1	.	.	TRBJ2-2	CASSFGPSHDTLPNTGELFF	TGTGCCAGCAGCTTTGGCCCCTCCCATGACACTCTCCCTAACACCGGGGAGCTGTTTTTT
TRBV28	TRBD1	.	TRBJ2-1	CASSLIRQGVDEQFF	TGTGCCAGCAGTTTAATAAGACAGGGGGTCGATGAGCAGTTCTTC
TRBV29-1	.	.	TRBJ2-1	CSVADLAEQFF	TGCAGCGTTGCGGACTTGGCTGAGCAGTTCTTC
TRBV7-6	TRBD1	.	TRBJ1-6	CASSAGTGSRGDNSPLHF	TGTGCCAGCAGCGCCGGGACAGGGAGTAGAGGAGATAATTCACCCCTCCACTTT
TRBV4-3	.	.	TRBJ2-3	CASSQEWETSPDTQYF	TGCGCCAGCAGCCAAGAGTGGGAGACTAGTCCAGATACGCAGTATTTT
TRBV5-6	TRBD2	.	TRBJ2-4	CASSLVGTSGTKGYIQYF	TGTGCCAGCAGCTTGGTTGGGACTAGCGGGACTAAGGGGTACATTCAGTACTTC
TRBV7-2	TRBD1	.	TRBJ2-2	CASREQGAGELFF	TGTGCCAGCAGGGAACAGGGGGCCGGGGAGCTGTTTTTT
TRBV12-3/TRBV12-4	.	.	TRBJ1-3	CASSLAGRNTIYF	TGTGCCAGCAGTTTAGCGGGGCGAAACACCATATATTTT
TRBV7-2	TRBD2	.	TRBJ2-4	CASSLKASGTTGNIQYF	TGTGCCAGCAGCTTAAAGGCTAGCGGGACCACTGGGAACATTCAGTACTTC
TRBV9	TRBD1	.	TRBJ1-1	CASSGTAGMNTEAFF	TGTGCCAGCAGTGGGACAGCGGGTATGAACACTGAAGCTTTCTTT
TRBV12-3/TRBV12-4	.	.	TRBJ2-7	CASSSRQAYEQYF	TGTGCCAGCAGTTCCCGACAGGCCTACGAGCAGTACTTC
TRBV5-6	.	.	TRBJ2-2	CASRLGGDGELFF	TGTGCCAGCAGATTAGGGGGAGACGGGGAGCTGTTTTTT
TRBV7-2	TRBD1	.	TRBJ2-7	CASSQRQGIREQYF	TGTGCCAGCAGCCAGAGACAGGGCATCCGCGAGCAGTACTTC
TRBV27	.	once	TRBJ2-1	CASSWDSGRANNEQFF	TGTGCCAGCAGTTGGGACTCAGGGCGGGCGAACAATGAGCAGTTCTTC
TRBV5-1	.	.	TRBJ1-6	CASSFEAQYNSPLHF	TGCGCCAGCAGCTTCGAGGCCCAATATAATTCACCCCTCCACTTT
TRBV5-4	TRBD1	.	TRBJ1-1	CASSTRDSEAFF	TGTGCCAGCAGCACCAGGGACAGTGAAGCTTTCTTT
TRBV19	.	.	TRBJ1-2	CASSPQVNYGYTF	TGTGCCAGTAGTCCACAAGTCAACTATGGCTACACCTTC
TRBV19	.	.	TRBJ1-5	CASSIDREYQPQHF	TGTGCCAGTAGTATAGATCGTGAGTATCAGCCCCAGCATTTT
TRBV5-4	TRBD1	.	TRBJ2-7	CASSLDPQGAVYEQYF	TGTGCCAGCAGCTTGGACCCCCAGGGGGCGGTTTACGAGCAGTACTTC
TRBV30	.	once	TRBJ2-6	CAWTLGRGANVLTF	TGTGCCTGGACCCTGGGGAGGGGGGCCAACGTCCTGACTTTC
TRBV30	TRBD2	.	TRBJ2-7	CAWSYSSGSSAYEQYF	TGTGCCTGGAGTTACAGTAGCGGGAGCTCCGCCTACGAGCAGTACTTC
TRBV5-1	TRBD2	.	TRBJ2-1	CASSLHGSVSGSNEQFF	TGCGCCAGCAGCTTACATGGTAGTGTTAGCGGGAGCAATGAGCAGTTCTTC
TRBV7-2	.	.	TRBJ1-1	CASRIQTNTEAFF	TGTGCCAGCAGGATACAGACGAACACTGAAGCTTTCTTT
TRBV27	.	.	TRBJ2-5	CASSPQGSRGAETQYF	TGTGCCAGCAGTCCCCAGGGGTCCCGGGGGGCCGAGACCCAGTACTTC
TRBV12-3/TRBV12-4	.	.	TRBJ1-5	CASSAVSNQPQHF	TGTGCCAGCAGTGCGGTTAGCAATCAGCCCCAGCATTTT
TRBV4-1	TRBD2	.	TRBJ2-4	CASSQGSAAGPKNIQYF	TGCGCCAGCAGCCAAGGATCGGCAGCGGGGCCAAAAAACATTCAGTACTTC
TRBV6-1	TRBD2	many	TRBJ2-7	CASSEAQGSGSTYEQYF	TGTGCCAGCAGTGAAGCGCAGGGTAGCGGGAGCACCTACGAGCAGTACTTC
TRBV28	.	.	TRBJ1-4	CASSLASGGEWGFREKLFF	TGTGCCAGCAGTTTGGCATCAGGCGGGGAATGGGGATTTAGAGAAAAACTGTTTTTT
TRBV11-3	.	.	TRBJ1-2	CASSLARGSYGYTF	TGTGCCAGCAGCTTAGCTCGGGGATCCTATGGCTACACCTTC
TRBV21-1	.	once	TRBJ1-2	CASREDYGYTF	TGTGCCAGCAGGGAGGACTATGGCTACACCTTC
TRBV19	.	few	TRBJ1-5	CASSIVGENNQPQHF	TGTGCCAGTAGTATAGTCGGAGAAAACAATCAGCCCCAGCATTTT
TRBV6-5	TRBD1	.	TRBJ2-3	CASRPGQGRGDTQYF	TGTGCCAGCAGACCCGGACAGGGGCGGGGAGATACGCAGTATTTT
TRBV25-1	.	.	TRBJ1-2	CASSQGQLAYGYTF	TGTGCCAGCAGTCAAGGACAGCTAGCCTATGGCTACACCTTC
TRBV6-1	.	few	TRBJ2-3	CASSELGGSSTDTQYF	TGTGCCAGCAGTGAACTAGGCGGATCTAGCACAGATACGCAGTATTTT
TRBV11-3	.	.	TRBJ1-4	CASSYRDTVPGEKLFF	TGTGCCAGCAGCTACCGGGACACTGTTCCGGGTGAAAAACTGTTTTTT